Reported below is one T cell receptor beta chain. The target antigen is unknown. This sample is part of a study of cytotoxic CD8 clonotypes in ibrutinib-treated CLL. The CDR3 loop spans 13 amino acids. Germline V lookup: CDR1 SNHLY, CDR2 FYNNEI. V shed 6 bases and J 8 bases; nucleotides not matched to a gene: 8. Study findings and constraints: Public clonotypes showed up rarely, and on treatment they shrank or held steady. At progression, clonality fell back toward baseline after rising at ibrutinib response. T-cell clonality at baseline went above that of age-matched healthy donors and rose and fell with circulating CD8+ T-cell counts. Sampling times (in sustained-remission versus progressing patients) were not the same.

TCRdb's copy holds only in-frame clones and misses some; the assay was immunoSEQ multiplex PCR. This table has about 150,000 clones, about three quarters appearing once. This sample comprised PBMCs, obtained after 24 months of ibrutinib treatment. The TCR was taken from a human donor with chronic lymphocytic leukemia. The chain recombines TRBV2 with TRBJ1-2, with TRBD1 identical over 8 bases. The DNA for the CDR3 is TGTGCCAGCAGCCAGGGACAGGCAGTAGGCTACACCTTC. The encoded protein is CASSQGQAVGYTF. Based on the CDR3 plus reference TRBV2 and TRBJ1-2, the full variable domain is EPEVTQTPSHQVTQMGQEVILRCVPISNHLYFYWYRQILGQKVEFLVSFYNNEISEKSEIFDDQFSVERPDGSNFTLKIRSTKLEDSAMYFCASSQGQAVGYTFGSGTRLTVV.